A single sample gave rise to the 10 T cell receptor beta chains below, sequenced in a study of regulatory T cells in long-lasting Graves disease. HTBI primers from iRepertoire and Arm-PCR of CDR3 regions yielded the TCR beta libraries. MiXCR was run by TCRdb on the multiplex PCR reads, yielding one entry per CDR3 protein. The data show about 220,000 distinct CDR3 sequences, about 18% seen once. As to time point: newly diagnosed GD, antithyroid drugs for less than 3 months. The authors made the TCR library using RNA they extracted from PBMCs. This material consisted of peripheral blood mononuclear cells (PBMCs), taken at new diagnosis, from a patient treated with antithyroid drugs. These receptors all stem from a female donor with Graves disease.

This clonotype occurred many times. This chain joins TRBV6-2 or TRBV6-3 and TRBJ2-3, with D hard to call. The V gene's germline CDR1 is MNHEY and CDR2 SVGEGT. V shed 7 bases and J shed 4 bases, with 9 bases lying between them. The CDR3 is made up of 12 amino acids. This CDR3 is CASTHGADTQYF. CDR3 sequence (DNA): TGTGCCAGCACCCACGGTGCAGATACGCAGTATTTT.

The table lists this clonotype with many counts. The chain couples TRBV5-1 to TRBJ2-1; 9 bases fit TRBD2. CDR3 size: 15 residues. CDR1 and CDR2 (germline): SGHRS, YFSETQ. The trim removed 0 bases at V and 12 bases at J, leaving 10 bases unmatched. CDR3: CASSLAETTSGWQFF. CDR3 nucleotide sequence: TGCGCCAGCAGCTTGGCGGAGACGACTAGCGGCTGGCAGTTCTTC.

This clonotype was recorded many times. The J gene is TRBJ1-4, the V gene TRBV12-3 or TRBV12-4; 9 positions match TRBD1. CDR3 length: 15 residues. V shed 8 bases, J shed 7 bases, and the junction held 11 bases outside the gene matches. DNA of the CDR3: TGTGCCAGCCTACAATCCGGGACAGGGACTGAAAAACTGTTTTTT. Its protein product is CASLQSGTGTEKLFF.

This clonotype showed up many times. J is TRBJ1-1 and V is TRBV2; weak D call: TRBD1 (5 bases). V lost 8 bases and J lost 5, with 9 bases in between. This CDR3 has 11 amino acids. Germline V gives CDR1 SNHLY, CDR2 FYNNEI. CDR3 in DNA: TGTGCCAGCGGGGGGGGAACTGAAGCTTTCTTT. This encodes CASGGGTEAFF.

The V call is TRBV6-1, the J call TRBJ2-1; D gene uncertain. The germline CDR1 and CDR2 sequences are MNHNS and SASEGT. The CDR3 consists of 15 residues. Trimming took off 1 base at V and 0 bases at J, with 7 bases between the two ends. CDR3 sequence (DNA): TGTGCCAGCAGTGAAGGGGGAAGCTCCTACAATGAGCAGTTCTTC. This encodes CASSEGGSSYNEQFF.

This clonotype has at least ten counts. The chain has TRBV3-1 and TRBJ2-2; D remains unclear. This CDR3 is built from 15 residues. The V end lost 2 bases, the J end lost 4 bases, and 11 bases lay between the germline ends. Germline lookup yields CDR1 LGHDT and CDR2 YNNKEL (reference sequence). The CDR3, as DNA: TGTGCCAGCAGCCAACTGGGCCACGGCACCGGGGAGCTGTTTTTT. It specifies CASSQLGHGTGELFF.

The chain combines TRBV15 with TRBJ2-5; TRBD1 matches at 7 bases. There are 15 residues in the CDR3. Looked up from germline, CDR1 is LNHNV and CDR2 is YYDKDF (reference sequence). Trimming cost V 3 bases and J 2 bases; bases outside gene matches: 6. CDR3 sequence: CATSSGAGGQETQYF. The CDR3 DNA reads as TGTGCCACCAGCAGCGGCGCAGGGGGACAAGAGACCCAGTACTTC.

The gene calls are TRBV19 and TRBJ1-2; weak D call: TRBD1 (5 bases). Germline assignment: CDR1 LNHDA and CDR2 SQIVND (reference sequence). The CDR3 runs 13 residues. Trimming removed 6 bases from V and 4 bases from J, with 12 bases in between. The CDR3 nucleotides are TGTGCCAGTAGGGGGGACCGCTTCTATGGCTACACCTTC. This gives the protein CASRGDRFYGYTF.

Turning to this clonotype: A much more abundant neighbour one base away suggests this may be a read error. V is TRBV19 and J is TRBJ1-2; unclear D gene. V was pared by 3 bases and J by 6 bases, with 17 bases between. The length of the CDR3 is 15 residues. Germline-derived CDR1 and CDR2 are LNHDA and SQIVND (reference sequence). CDR3: CASSIDMGLLDGYTF. In DNA, the CDR3 is TGTGCCAGTAGTATCGACATGGGCTTGCTCGATGGCTACACCTTC.

This clonotype was observed at least ten times. J is TRBJ2-1 and V is TRBV20-1; a weak D match, TRBD2 (6 bases). Trimming left V 3 bases short and J 8 bases short, with 17 bases between. This CDR3 region has 14 residues. Germline V gene sequence: CDR1 DFQATT, CDR2 SNEGSKA (reference sequence). CDR3 sequence reads: CSARRDSNTDEQFF. The CDR3 coding sequence is TGCAGTGCTAGGCGGGACTCCAACACCGATGAGCAGTTCTTC.